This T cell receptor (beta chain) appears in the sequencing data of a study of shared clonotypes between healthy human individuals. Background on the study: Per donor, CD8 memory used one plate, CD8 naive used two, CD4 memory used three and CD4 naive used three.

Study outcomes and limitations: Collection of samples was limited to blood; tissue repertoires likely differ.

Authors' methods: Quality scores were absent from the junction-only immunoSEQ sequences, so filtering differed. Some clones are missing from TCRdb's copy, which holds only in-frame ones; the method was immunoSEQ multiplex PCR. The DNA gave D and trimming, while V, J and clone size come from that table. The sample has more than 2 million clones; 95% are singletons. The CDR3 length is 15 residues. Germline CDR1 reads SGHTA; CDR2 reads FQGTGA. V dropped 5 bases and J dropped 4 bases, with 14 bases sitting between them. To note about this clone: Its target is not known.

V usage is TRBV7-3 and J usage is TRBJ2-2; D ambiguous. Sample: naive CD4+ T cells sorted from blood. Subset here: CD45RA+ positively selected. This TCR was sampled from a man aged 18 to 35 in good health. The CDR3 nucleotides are TGTGCCAGCAGCGATCGACCGCCTCCCACCGGGGAGCTGTTTTTT. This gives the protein CASSDRPPPTGELFF.